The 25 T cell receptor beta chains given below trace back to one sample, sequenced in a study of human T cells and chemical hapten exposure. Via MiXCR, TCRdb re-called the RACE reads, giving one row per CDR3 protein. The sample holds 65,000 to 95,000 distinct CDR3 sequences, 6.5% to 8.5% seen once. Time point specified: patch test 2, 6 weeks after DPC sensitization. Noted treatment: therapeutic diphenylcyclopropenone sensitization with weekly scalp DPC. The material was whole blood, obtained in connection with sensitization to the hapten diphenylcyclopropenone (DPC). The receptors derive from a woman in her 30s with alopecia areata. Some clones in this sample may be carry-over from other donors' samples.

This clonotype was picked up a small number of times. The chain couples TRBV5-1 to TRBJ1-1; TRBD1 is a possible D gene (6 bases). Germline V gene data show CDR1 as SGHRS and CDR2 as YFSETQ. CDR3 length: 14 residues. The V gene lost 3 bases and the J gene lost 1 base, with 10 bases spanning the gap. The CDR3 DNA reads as TGCGCCAGCAGCTCCGGACAGTGGAACACTGAAGCTTTCTTT. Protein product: CASSSGQWNTEAFF. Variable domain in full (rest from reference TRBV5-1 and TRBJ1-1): KAGVTQTPRYLIKTRGQQVTLSCSPISGHRSVSWYQQTPGQGLQFLFEYFSETQRNKGNFPGRFSGRQFSNSRSEMNVSTLELGDSALYLCASSSGQWNTEAFFGQGTRLTVV.

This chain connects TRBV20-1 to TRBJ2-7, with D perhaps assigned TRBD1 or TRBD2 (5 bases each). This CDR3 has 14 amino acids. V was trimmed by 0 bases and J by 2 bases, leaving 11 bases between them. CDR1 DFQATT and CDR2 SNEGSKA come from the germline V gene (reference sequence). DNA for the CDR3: TGCAGTGCTAGAGATGAGGGGCCAACCTACGAGCAGTACTTC. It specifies CSARDEGPTYEQYF.

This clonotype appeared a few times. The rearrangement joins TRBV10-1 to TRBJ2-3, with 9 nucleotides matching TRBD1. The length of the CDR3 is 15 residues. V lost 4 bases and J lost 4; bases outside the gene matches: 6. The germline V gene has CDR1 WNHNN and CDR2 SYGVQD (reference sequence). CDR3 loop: CASSARTGEADTQYF. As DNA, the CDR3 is TGCGCCAGCAGTGCCAGGACAGGGGAGGCAGATACGCAGTATTTT.

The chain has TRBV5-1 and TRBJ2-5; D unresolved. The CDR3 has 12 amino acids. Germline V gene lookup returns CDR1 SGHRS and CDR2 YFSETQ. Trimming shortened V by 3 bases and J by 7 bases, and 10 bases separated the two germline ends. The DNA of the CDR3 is TGCGCCAGCAGCTCCCAAGCTGGGACCCAGTACTTC. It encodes CASSSQAGTQYF.

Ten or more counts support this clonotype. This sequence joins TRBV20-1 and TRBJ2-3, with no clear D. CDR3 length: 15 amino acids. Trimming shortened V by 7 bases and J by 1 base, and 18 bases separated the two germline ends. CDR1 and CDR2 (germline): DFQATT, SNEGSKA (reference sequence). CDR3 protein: CSGEGPESGTDTQYF. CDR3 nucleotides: TGCAGTGGAGAAGGGCCAGAATCCGGCACAGATACGCAGTATTTT.

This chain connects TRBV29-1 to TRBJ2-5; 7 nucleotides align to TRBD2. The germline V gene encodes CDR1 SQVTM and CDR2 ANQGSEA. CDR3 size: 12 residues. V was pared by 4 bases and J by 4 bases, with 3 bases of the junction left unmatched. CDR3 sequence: CSVGASGETQYF. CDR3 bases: TGCAGCGTTGGGGCTAGCGGAGAGACCCAGTACTTC.

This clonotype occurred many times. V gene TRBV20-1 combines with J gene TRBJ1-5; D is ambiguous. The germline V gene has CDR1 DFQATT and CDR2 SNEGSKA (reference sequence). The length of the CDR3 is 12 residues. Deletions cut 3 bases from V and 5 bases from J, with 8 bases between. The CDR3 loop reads CSASAPDQPQHF. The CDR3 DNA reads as TGCAGTGCTAGTGCCCCGGATCAGCCCCAGCATTTT.

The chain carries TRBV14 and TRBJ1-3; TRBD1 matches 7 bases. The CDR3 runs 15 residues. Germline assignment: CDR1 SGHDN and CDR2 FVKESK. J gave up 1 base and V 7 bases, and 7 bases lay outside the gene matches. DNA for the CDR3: TGTGCCAGCACTCGGACAGGCCGATCTGGAAACACCATATATTTT. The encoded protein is CASTRTGRSGNTIYF.

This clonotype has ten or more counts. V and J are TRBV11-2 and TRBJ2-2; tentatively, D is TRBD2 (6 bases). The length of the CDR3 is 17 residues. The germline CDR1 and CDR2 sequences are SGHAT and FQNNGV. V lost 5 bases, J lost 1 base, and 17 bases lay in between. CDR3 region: CASSHSPWRENTGELFF. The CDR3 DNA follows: TGTGCCAGCAGCCACTCACCGTGGCGGGAGAACACCGGGGAGCTGTTTTTT.

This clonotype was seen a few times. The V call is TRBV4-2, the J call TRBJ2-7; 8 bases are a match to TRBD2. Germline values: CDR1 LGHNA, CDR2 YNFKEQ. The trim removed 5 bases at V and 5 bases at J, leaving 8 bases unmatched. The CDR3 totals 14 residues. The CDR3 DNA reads TGTGCCAGCAGCGCGACGGGGGGGCGAGACGAGCAGTACTTC. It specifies CASSATGGRDEQYF.

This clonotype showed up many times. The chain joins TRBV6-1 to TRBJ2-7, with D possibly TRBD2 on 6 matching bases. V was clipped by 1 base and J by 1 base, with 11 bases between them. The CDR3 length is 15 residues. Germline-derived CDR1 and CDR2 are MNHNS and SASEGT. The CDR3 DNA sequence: TGTGCCAGCAGTGAAGGGGAGGCGCCATCCTACGAGCAGTACTTC. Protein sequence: CASSEGEAPSYEQYF.

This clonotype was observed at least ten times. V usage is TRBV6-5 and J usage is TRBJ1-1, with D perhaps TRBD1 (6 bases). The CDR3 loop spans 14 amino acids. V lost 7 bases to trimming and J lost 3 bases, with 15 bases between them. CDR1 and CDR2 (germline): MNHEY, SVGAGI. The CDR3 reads CASTPTGIYTEAFF. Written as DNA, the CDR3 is TGTGCCAGCACCCCAACAGGGATCTACACTGAAGCTTTCTTT.

The CDR3, as DNA: TGCGCCAGCAGCCTTGGGACAGCCAGACTTGAAGCTTTCTTT. Translated: CASSLGTARLEAFF. The chain has TRBV5-1 and TRBJ1-1; 7 bases line up with TRBD1. The CDR3 spans 14 residues. V lost 4 bases to trimming and J lost 7 bases; unmatched junction nucleotides: 10. Looked up from germline, CDR1 is SGHRS and CDR2 is YFSETQ. The whole variable domain, filled in from reference TRBV5-1 and TRBJ1-1, reads KAGVTQTPRYLIKTRGQQVTLSCSPISGHRSVSWYQQTPGQGLQFLFEYFSETQRNKGNFPGRFSGRQFSNSRSEMNVSTLELGDSALYLCASSLGTARLEAFFGQGTRLTVV.

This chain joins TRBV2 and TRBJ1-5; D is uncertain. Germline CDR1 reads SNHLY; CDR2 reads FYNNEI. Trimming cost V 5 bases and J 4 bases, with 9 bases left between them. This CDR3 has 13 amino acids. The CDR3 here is CASSIFTNQPQHF. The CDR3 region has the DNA TGTGCCAGCAGTATTTTCACAAATCAGCCCCAGCATTTT.

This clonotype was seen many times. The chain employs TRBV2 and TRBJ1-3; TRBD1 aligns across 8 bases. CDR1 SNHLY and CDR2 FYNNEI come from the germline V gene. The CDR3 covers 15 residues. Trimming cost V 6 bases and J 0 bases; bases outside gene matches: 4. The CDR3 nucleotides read TGTGCCAGCAGAGTTGGGACAGGCTCTGGAAACACCATATATTTT. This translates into CASRVGTGSGNTIYF.

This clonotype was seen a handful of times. The CDR3 loop is CAWSDSGSHTGELFF. CDR3 sequence (DNA): TGTGCCTGGAGTGACTCCGGGTCCCACACCGGGGAGCTGTTTTTT. V and J are TRBV30 and TRBJ2-2; D unclear. V was pared by 1 base and J by 3 bases, with 12 bases between. The CDR3 is 15 amino acids. Germline V gene sequence: CDR1 GTSNPN, CDR2 SVGIG (reference sequence). Full variable domain (rest looked up from reference TRBV30 and TRBJ2-2): SQTIHQWPATLVQPVGSPLSLECTVEGTSNPNLYWYRQAAGRGLQLLFYSVGIGQISSEVPQNLSASRPQDRQFILSSKKLLLSDSGFYLCAWSDSGSHTGELFFGEGSRLTVL.

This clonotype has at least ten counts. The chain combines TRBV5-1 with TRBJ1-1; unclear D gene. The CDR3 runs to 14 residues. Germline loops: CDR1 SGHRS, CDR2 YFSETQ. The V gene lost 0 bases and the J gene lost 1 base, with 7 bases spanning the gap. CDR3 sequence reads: CASSLADPNTEAFF. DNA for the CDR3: TGCGCCAGCAGCTTGGCAGACCCGAACACTGAAGCTTTCTTT.

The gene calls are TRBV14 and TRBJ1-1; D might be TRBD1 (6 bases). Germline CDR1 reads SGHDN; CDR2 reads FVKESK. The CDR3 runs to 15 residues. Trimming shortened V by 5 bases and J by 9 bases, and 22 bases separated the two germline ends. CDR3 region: CASSKAGDVDRKAFF. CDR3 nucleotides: TGTGCCAGCAGCAAAGCGGGCGACGTGGACAGAAAAGCTTTCTTT.

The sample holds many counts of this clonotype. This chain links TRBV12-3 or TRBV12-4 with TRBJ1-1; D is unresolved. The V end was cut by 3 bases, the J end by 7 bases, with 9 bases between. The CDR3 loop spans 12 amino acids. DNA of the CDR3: TGTGCCAGCAGTTTCGGACGGGGTGAAGCTTTCTTT. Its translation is CASSFGRGEAFF.

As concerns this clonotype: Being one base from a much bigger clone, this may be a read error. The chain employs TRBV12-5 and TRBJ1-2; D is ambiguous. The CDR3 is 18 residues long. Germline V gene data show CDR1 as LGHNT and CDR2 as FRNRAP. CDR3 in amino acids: CASGLVLTGAGPNYGDTF. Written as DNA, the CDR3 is TGTGCTAGTGGTTTGGTACTCACGGGCGCAGGACCCAACTATGGCGACACCTTC.

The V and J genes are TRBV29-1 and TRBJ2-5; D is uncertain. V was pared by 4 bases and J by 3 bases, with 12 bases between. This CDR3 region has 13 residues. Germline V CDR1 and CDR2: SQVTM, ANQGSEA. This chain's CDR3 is CSVGEVPEETQYF. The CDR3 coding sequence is TGCAGCGTTGGAGAGGTGCCGGAAGAGACCCAGTACTTC.

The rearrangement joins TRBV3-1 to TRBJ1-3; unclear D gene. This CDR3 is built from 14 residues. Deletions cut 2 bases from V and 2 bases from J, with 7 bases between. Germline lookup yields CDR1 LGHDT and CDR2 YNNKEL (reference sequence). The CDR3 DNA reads TGTGCCAGCAGCCAAAACAACCCTGGAAACACCATATATTTT. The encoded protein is CASSQNNPGNTIYF.

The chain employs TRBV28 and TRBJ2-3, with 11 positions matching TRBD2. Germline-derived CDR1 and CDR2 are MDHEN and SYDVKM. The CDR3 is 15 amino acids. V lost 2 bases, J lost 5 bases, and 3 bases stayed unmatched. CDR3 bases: TGTGCCAGCAGTTTAACTAGCGGGGGAGGAGATACGCAGTATTTT. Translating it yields CASSLTSGGGDTQYF. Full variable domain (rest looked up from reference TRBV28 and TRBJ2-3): DVKVTQSSRYLVKRTGEKVFLECVQDMDHENMFWYRQDPGLGLRLIYFSYDVKMKEKGDIPEGYSVSREKKERFSLILESASTNQTSMYLCASSLTSGGGDTQYFGPGTRLTVL.

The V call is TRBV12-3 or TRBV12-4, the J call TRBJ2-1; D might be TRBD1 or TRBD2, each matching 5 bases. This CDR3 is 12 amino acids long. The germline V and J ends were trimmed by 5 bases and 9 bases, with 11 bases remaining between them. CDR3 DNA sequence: TGTGCCAGCAGTCCAGGGCTAGCTGAGCAGTTCTTC. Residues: CASSPGLAEQFF.

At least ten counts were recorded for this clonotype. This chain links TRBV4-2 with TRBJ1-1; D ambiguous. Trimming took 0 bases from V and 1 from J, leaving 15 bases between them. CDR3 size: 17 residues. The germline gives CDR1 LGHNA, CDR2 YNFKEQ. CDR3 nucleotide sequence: TGTGCCAGCAGCCAAGATATGCGGACCCTTCGGAACACTGAAGCTTTCTTT. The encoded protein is CASSQDMRTLRNTEAFF.